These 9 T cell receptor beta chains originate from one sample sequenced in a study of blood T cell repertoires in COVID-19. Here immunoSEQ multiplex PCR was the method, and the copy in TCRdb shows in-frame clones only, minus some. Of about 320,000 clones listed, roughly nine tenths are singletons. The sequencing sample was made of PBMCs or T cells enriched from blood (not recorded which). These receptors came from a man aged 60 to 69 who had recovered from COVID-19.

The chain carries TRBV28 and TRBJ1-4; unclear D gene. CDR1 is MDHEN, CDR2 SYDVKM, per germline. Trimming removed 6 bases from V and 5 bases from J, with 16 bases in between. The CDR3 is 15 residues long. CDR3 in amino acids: CASRTRRLPNEKLFF. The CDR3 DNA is TGTGCCAGCAGAACAAGGCGGTTGCCAAATGAAAAACTGTTTTTT.

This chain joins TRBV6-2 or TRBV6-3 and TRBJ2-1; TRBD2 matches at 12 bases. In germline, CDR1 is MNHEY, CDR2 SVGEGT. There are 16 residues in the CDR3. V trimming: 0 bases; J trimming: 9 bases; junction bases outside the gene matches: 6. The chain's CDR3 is CASSYSLAGGPGEQFF. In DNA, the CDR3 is TGTGCCAGCAGTTACTCTCTAGCGGGGGGGCCTGGTGAGCAGTTCTTC.

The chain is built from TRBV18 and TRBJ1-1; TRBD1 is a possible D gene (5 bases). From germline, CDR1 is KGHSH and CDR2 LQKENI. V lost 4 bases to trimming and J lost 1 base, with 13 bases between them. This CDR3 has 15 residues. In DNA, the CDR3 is TGTGCCAGCTCACAAAGACAGCGCGAGAACACTGAAGCTTTCTTT. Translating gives CASSQRQRENTEAFF.

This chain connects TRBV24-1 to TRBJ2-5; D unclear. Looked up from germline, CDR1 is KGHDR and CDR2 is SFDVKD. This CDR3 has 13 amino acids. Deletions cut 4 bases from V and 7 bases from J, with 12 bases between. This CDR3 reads CATSDPAPGTQYF. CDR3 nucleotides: TGTGCCACCAGTGACCCCGCCCCGGGGACCCAGTACTTC.

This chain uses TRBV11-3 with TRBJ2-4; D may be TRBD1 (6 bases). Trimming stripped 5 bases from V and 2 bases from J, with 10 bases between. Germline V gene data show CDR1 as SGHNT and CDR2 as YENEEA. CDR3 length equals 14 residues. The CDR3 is CASSPRGPKNIQYF. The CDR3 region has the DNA TGTGCCAGCAGCCCCAGGGGTCCCAAAAACATTCAGTACTTC.

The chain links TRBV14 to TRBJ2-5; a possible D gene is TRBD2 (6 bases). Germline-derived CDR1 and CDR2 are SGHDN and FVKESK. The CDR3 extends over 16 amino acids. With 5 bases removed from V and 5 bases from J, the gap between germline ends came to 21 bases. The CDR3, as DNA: TGTGCCAGCAGCAATCTCCCGGGAGTGTCCGCGGAGACCCAGTACTTC. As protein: CASSNLPGVSAETQYF.

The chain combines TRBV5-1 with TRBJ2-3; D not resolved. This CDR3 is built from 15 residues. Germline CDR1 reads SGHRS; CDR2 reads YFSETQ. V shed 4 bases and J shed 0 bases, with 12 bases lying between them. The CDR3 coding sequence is TGCGCCAGCAGCGTGCACGGTACTAGCACAGATACGCAGTATTTT. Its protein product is CASSVHGTSTDTQYF.

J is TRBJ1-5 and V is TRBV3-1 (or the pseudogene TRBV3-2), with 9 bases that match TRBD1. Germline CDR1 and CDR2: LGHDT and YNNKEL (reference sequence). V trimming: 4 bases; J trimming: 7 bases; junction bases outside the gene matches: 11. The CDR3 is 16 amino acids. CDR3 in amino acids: CASSRTGDREHQPQHF. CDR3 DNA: TGTGCCAGCAGCCGCACCGGGGACAGGGAACACCAGCCCCAGCATTTT.

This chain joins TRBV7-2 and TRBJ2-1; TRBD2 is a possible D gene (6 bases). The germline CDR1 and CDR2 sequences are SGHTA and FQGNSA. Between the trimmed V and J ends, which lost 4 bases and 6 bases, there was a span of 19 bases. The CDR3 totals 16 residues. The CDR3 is CASSSALRTSSNEQFF. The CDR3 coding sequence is TGTGCCAGCAGCTCCGCACTCCGCACTAGCAGCAATGAGCAGTTCTTC. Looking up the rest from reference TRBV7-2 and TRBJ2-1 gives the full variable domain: GAGVSQSPSNKVTEKGKDVELRCDPISGHTALYWYRQSLGQGLEFLIYFQGNSAPDKSGLPSDRFSAERTGGSVSTLTIQRTQQEDSAVYLCASSSALRTSSNEQFFGPGTRLTVL.